This T cell receptor (beta chain) was identified during a study of CD8 T cells in ankylosing spondylitis. Quantitative 5'-RACE was performed with molecular barcodes, and it yielded the TCR beta libraries. TCRdb itself ran the 5' RACE reads through MiXCR, one entry per CDR3 protein. Among about 160,000 distinct CDR3 sequences listed, approximately 9.9% were seen once. General study findings and limits: Made up of eight highly homologous variants, a TCR beta motif appeared characteristic of ankylosing spondylitis blood. Disease-linked clones proved CD8+ and comparatively uncommon in peripheral blood. In ankylosing spondylitis patients, matched synovial fluid reportedly showed significant enrichment of disease-linked clones.

CDR3 length: 13 amino acids. Looked up from germline, CDR1 is DFQATT and CDR2 is SNEGSKA (reference sequence). V lost 3 bases and J lost 4, with 12 bases in between. As regards this clonotype: The antigen remains unidentified.

The TCR originated in a female donor with ankylosing spondylitis or in good health (not recorded which). Sequencing used blood, either unsorted or a sorted T cell fraction (not recorded which). The chain uses TRBV20-1 and TRBJ1-1, with D unclear. In DNA form, the CDR3 reads TGCAGTGCTAGGTTAGTCAGTAGCACTGAAGCTTTCTTT. As protein: CSARLVSSTEAFF.